These 32 T cell receptor beta chains originate from one sample sequenced in a study of blood T cells in healthy people across ages (dated by TCRdb to between 2014 and 2016). Library construction relied on 5' RACE. The instrument was an Illumina HiSeq 2500. A second PCR of roughly 7 to 11 cycles was performed with a sample-barcoded 5' primer and a J-beta primer mix. Clones were called with MiXCR by TCRdb after fastp trimmed the public reads at Q25, and only in-frame beta chains were retained. For every CDR3 protein sequence, its rows merge into one entry that carries the most common genes and DNA. The sample profile shows more than 1,000,000 distinct CDR3 sequences; approximately 25% of them were found once. The ten most abundant clones make up approximately 0.79% of the sample. This sample also belongs to another study, concerning T cells of mothers and their children.

The sequencing input was blood. The receptors stem from a girl between 2 and 10 years old in good health.

J is TRBJ2-1 and V is TRBV24-1; 8 bases map to TRBD2. The CDR3 contains 15 residues. CDR1 and CDR2 (germline): KGHDR, SFDVKD. J lost 6 bases, V lost 1 base, and 4 bases had no gene match. The chain's CDR3 is CATSDFREGVNEQFF. CDR3 coding DNA: TGTGCCACCAGTGATTTTCGGGAGGGGGTCAATGAGCAGTTCTTC.

In DNA form, the CDR3 reads TGTGCCAGCAGTGAACACGGGACAACTAATGAAAAACTGTTTTTT. Residues: CASSEHGTTNEKLFF. The chain links TRBV6-2 or TRBV6-3 to TRBJ1-4; D is undetermined. CDR3 length: 15 residues. Trimming pared 5 bases from V and 0 bases from J, leaving 10 bases between. Germline V lookup: CDR1 MNHEY, CDR2 SVGEGT.

J is TRBJ2-7 and V is TRBV12-3 or TRBV12-4; D may be TRBD1 (6 bases). V was cut by 8 bases and J by 4 bases, with 18 bases left in between. The CDR3 has 14 amino acids. The CDR3 sequence is CASGSPGQTYEQYF. The CDR3, as DNA: TGTGCCAGCGGGTCGCCGGGACAAACTTACGAGCAGTACTTC.

The V and J genes are TRBV12-3 or TRBV12-4 and TRBJ1-1; 9 positions match TRBD1. The trim removed 6 bases at V and 5 bases at J, leaving 7 bases unmatched. The CDR3 runs 14 residues. The CDR3 DNA is TGTGCCAGCAGGTCCGGGACAGGGCTGACTGAAGCTTTCTTT. Translated: CASRSGTGLTEAFF.

This clonotype was counted only a few times. The chain employs TRBV6-5 and TRBJ1-4; TRBD1 matches 9 bases. CDR1 MNHEY and CDR2 SVGAGI come from the germline V gene. The V and J ends lost 4 bases and 7 bases, in that order; junction bases with no gene match: 7. The CDR3 spans 15 residues. The CDR3 DNA sequence: TGTGCCAGCAGTTGGGAACAGGGGGCTGGTGAAAAACTGTTTTTT. Its protein is CASSWEQGAGEKLFF.

This clonotype was picked up a small number of times. This chain connects TRBV25-1 to TRBJ2-5; D gene ambiguous. Germline CDR1 MGHDK, CDR2 SYGVNS. With 6 bases removed from V and 4 bases from J, the gap between germline ends came to 6 bases. This CDR3 contains 11 residues. DNA for the CDR3: TGTGCCAGCAGGATGTCAGAGACCCAGTACTTC. This translates into CASRMSETQYF.

The gene calls are TRBV7-9 and TRBJ1-1, with 7 bases aligning to TRBD1. Trimming cost V 2 bases and J 8 bases; bases outside gene matches: 5. Per germline, CDR1 SEHNR and CDR2 FQNEAQ (reference sequence). There are 13 residues in the CDR3. CDR3 in amino acids: CASSLRDSWEAFF. For the CDR3, the DNA is TGTGCCAGCAGCTTAAGGGACAGTTGGGAAGCTTTCTTT.

This chain links TRBV19 with TRBJ1-6; D possibly corresponds to TRBD1 (6 bases). Looked up from germline, CDR1 is LNHDA and CDR2 is SQIVND (reference sequence). Trimming cost V 6 bases and J 9 bases, with 12 bases left between them. The CDR3 runs to 13 residues. In nucleotides, the CDR3 is TGTGCCAGTAGCCGAGGGGGGTGTTCACCCCTCCACTTT. Translating it yields CASSRGGCSPLHF.

This clonotype was found many times. The chain links TRBV2 to TRBJ1-4; TRBD1 is a possible D gene (5 bases). CDR1 is SNHLY, CDR2 FYNNEI, per germline. The CDR3 totals 16 residues. The V end was cut by 2 bases, the J end by 0 bases, with 10 bases between. The CDR3 loop reads CASSEMGRATNEKLFF. For the CDR3, the DNA is TGTGCCAGCAGTGAAATGGGACGGGCAACTAATGAAAAACTGTTTTTT. The variable domain in full, with the rest retrieved from reference TRBV2 and TRBJ1-4, is EPEVTQTPSHQVTQMGQEVILRCVPISNHLYFYWYRQILGQKVEFLVSFYNNEISEKSEIFDDQFSVERPDGSNFTLKIRSTKLEDSAMYFCASSEMGRATNEKLFFGSGTQLSVL.

The V gene is TRBV7-9, the J gene TRBJ1-1, with D uncertain. V lost 5 bases and J 4 bases, leaving 8 bases between the germline ends. From germline, CDR1 is SEHNR and CDR2 FQNEAQ (reference sequence). The CDR3 sequence is 12 residues long. CDR3 sequence reads: CASSKTPTEAFF. The CDR3 DNA follows: TGTGCCAGCAGCAAGACTCCCACTGAAGCTTTCTTT.

The chain joins TRBV29-1 to TRBJ2-3; D may be TRBD1 (5 bases). This CDR3 has 13 amino acids. Trimming took off 4 bases at V and 2 bases at J, with 10 bases between the two ends. From germline, CDR1 is SQVTM and CDR2 ANQGSEA. The CDR3 DNA reads as TGCAGCGTTGCAGGGCAGAACACAGATACGCAGTATTTT. It yields the protein CSVAGQNTDTQYF.

This clonotype was recorded many times. The chain joins TRBV7-2 to TRBJ2-5, with 8 bases aligning to TRBD2. Germline lookup yields CDR1 SGHTA and CDR2 FQGNSA. V lost 4 bases and J lost 2; bases outside the gene matches: 3. CDR3 length: 14 residues. DNA for the CDR3: TGTGCCAGCAGCTCTACTAGCGGACAAGAGACCCAGTACTTC. Translating gives CASSSTSGQETQYF.

On this clonotype itself: One junction end does not reproduce the germline sequence, and a read error may be involved. The chain links TRBV3-1 to TRBJ2-6, with a possible D match to TRBD1 (5 bases). This CDR3 has 17 residues. From germline, CDR1 is LGHDT and CDR2 YNNKEL (reference sequence). Written as DNA, the CDR3 is TGTGCCAGCAGTCAAGATCGCCCAGGGACTGGGGCCAACGTCCTGACTTTC. Residues: CASSQDRPGTGANVLTF.

The chain is built from TRBV28 and TRBJ2-3; D is undetermined. The V gene's germline CDR1 is MDHEN and CDR2 SYDVKM. CDR3 length: 12 amino acids. CDR3 residues: CSTGEGTDTQYF. The CDR3 DNA sequence: TGTTCAACGGGCGAGGGCACAGATACGCAGTATTTT.

The rearrangement links TRBV6-4 to TRBJ2-3; 7 bases line up with TRBD2. Germline loops: CDR1 MRHNA, CDR2 SNTAGT. This CDR3 contains 13 residues. V shed 2 bases and J 8 bases; nucleotides not matched to a gene: 4. CDR3 sequence (DNA): TGTGCCAGCAGTGACGCGGGGGTGGGTACGCAGTATTTT. Translation gives CASSDAGVGTQYF.

This CDR3 is CASSQEPSGVYEQYF. Written as DNA, the CDR3 is TGTGCCAGCAGCCAAGAGCCTAGCGGGGTCTACGAGCAGTACTTC. The chain uses TRBV14 and TRBJ2-7; 9 bases are shared with TRBD2. Per germline, CDR1 SGHDN and CDR2 FVKESK. Trimming removed 0 bases from V and 3 bases from J; junction bases left unmatched: 3. The CDR3 contains 15 residues.

This clonotype has only a few counts. The chain employs TRBV4-3 and TRBJ2-1, with D perhaps TRBD1 or TRBD2 (6 bases each). The CDR3 loop spans 16 amino acids. Germline V CDR1 and CDR2: LGHNA, YSLEER. Trimming left V 4 bases short and J 0 bases short, with 13 bases between. CDR3 bases: TGCGCCAGCAGCCCGAAGGGGGGCGGCTCCTACAATGAGCAGTTCTTC. It codes for CASSPKGGGSYNEQFF.

This clonotype appeared a few times. The chain is built from TRBV24-1 and TRBJ2-5, with 11 positions matching TRBD2. Germline V CDR1 and CDR2: KGHDR, SFDVKD. The CDR3 length is 16 residues. J gave up 0 bases and V 3 bases, and 2 bases lay outside the gene matches. CDR3 bases: TGTGCCACCAGTGATCAACTAGCGGGGGACCAAGAGACCCAGTACTTC. Translating gives CATSDQLAGDQETQYF.

V is TRBV4-3 and J is TRBJ2-1; TRBD2 matches at 8 bases. Germline V gene lookup returns CDR1 LGHNA and CDR2 YSLEER. J lost 7 bases, V lost 3 bases, and 8 bases had no gene match. The CDR3 is made up of 15 amino acids. The CDR3 coding sequence is TGCGCCAGCAGCCAGGACCGGGCGGGGGGTAATGAGCAGTTCTTC. This gives the protein CASSQDRAGGNEQFF.

The sample holds a few counts of this clonotype. The chain recombines TRBV7-2 with TRBJ2-1; D is undetermined. The CDR3 has 16 amino acids. The germline V gene has CDR1 SGHTA and CDR2 FQGNSA. The V end lost 1 base, the J end lost 0 bases, and 10 bases lay between the germline ends. The CDR3 protein is CASSLVWKSSYNEQFF. In DNA form, the CDR3 reads TGTGCCAGCAGCTTAGTCTGGAAGTCCTCCTACAATGAGCAGTTCTTC.

J is TRBJ2-4 and V is TRBV5-1; possible D gene TRBD1, 6 bases. This CDR3 is 15 amino acids long. Trimming took 4 bases from V and 8 from J, leaving 19 bases between them. CDR1 and CDR2 (germline): SGHRS, YFSETQ. The CDR3 nucleotides read TGCGCCAGCAGCCCTAAACAGGGACGAACGGACATTCAGTACTTC. It specifies CASSPKQGRTDIQYF.

This chain uses TRBV6-5 with TRBJ1-6; D unresolved. This CDR3 has 12 amino acids. Between the trimmed V and J ends, which lost 10 bases and 10 bases, there was a span of 14 bases. The germline V gene has CDR1 MNHEY and CDR2 SVGAGI. The CDR3 sequence is CATWRAGSPLHF. CDR3 DNA: TGTGCCACTTGGAGAGCGGGCTCACCCCTCCACTTT.

The rearrangement joins TRBV25-1 to TRBJ2-3; no reliable D call. CDR1 and CDR2 from the germline V gene are MGHDK and SYGVNS. V was clipped by 3 bases and J by 1 base, with 11 bases between them. The CDR3 has 15 amino acids. For the CDR3, the DNA is TGTGCCAGCAGTGATCCTTCACGAGGCACAGATACGCAGTATTTT. Its translation is CASSDPSRGTDTQYF.

The rearrangement joins TRBV27 to TRBJ1-2, with a weak D call TRBD1 (5 bases). This CDR3 has 18 residues. V lost 6 bases and J lost 1, with 24 bases in between. Looked up from germline, CDR1 is MNHEY and CDR2 is SMNVEV (reference sequence). The CDR3, as DNA: TGTGCCAGCAGATCCGATGGGACGGATGCCAGGGTTAACTATGGCTACACCTTC. Its protein is CASRSDGTDARVNYGYTF.

The V call is TRBV10-3, the J call TRBJ2-5; D uncertain. V lost 3 bases, J lost 6 bases, and 11 bases lay in between. Germline CDR1 and CDR2: ENHRY and SYGVKD. The CDR3 loop spans 13 amino acids. CDR3 bases: TGTGCCATCAGTGAACCTTCCGGGCAGACCCAGTACTTC. Its protein product is CAISEPSGQTQYF.

This clonotype has just a few counts. CDR3 DNA: TGTGCCAGCAGTTTAAAGGGCCAGGAGCAGTACTTC. This translates into CASSLKGQEQYF. The chain combines TRBV12-3 or TRBV12-4 with TRBJ2-7; D unclear. Trimming stripped 2 bases from V and 7 bases from J, with 9 bases between. There are 12 residues in the CDR3.

J is TRBJ2-5 and V is TRBV28; D is ambiguous. Matching the DNA end better, TRBJ2-1 makes the J call doubtful. Germline V gene lookup returns CDR1 MDHEN and CDR2 SYDVKM. This CDR3 is 13 amino acids long. CDR3 sequence (DNA): TGTGCCAGCAGTTTTAAACCATGGGATGAGCAGTTCTTC. Encoded protein: CASSFKPWDEQFF.

The V and J genes are TRBV7-3 and TRBJ1-1; D gene ambiguous. Germline V gene data show CDR1 as SGHTA and CDR2 as FQGTGA. The CDR3 has 13 amino acids. V was cut by 2 bases and J by 7 bases, with 11 bases left in between. CDR3 loop: CASSLPARVEAFF. CDR3 coding DNA: TGTGCCAGCAGCTTACCGGCGAGGGTTGAAGCTTTCTTT.

The chain employs TRBV28 and TRBJ1-2; 8 nucleotides agree with TRBD1. Germline lookup yields CDR1 MDHEN and CDR2 SYDVKM. Trimming at V came to 3 bases and at J to 7 bases, leaving 10 bases not matched to a gene. The CDR3 has 15 amino acids. The CDR3 DNA follows: TGTGCCAGCAGTTTGAGCCGACAGGGGCTTTCTGGCTACACCTTC. Encoded protein: CASSLSRQGLSGYTF.

This clonotype was counted only a few times. In DNA form, the CDR3 reads TGTGCCAGCGTGCAGGGGTTAGATACGCAGTATTTT. It specifies CASVQGLDTQYF. The rearrangement uses TRBV2 and TRBJ2-3; possibly TRBD1 for D (6 bases). CDR1 is SNHLY, CDR2 FYNNEI, per germline. V gave up 8 bases and J gave up 5 bases, with 11 bases separating them. The CDR3 extends over 12 amino acids.

The chain is built from TRBV7-2 and TRBJ2-5; D remains ambiguous. Trimming removed 3 bases at V and 1 base at J, with 6 bases between. CDR1 SGHTA and CDR2 FQGNSA come from the germline V gene. This CDR3 has 13 amino acids. CDR3 in DNA: TGTGCCAGCAGCTTCCACCTCCAAGAGACCCAGTACTTC. Its translation is CASSFHLQETQYF.

Many counts were recorded for this clonotype. J is TRBJ2-1 and V is TRBV20-1; D is undetermined. The CDR3 extends over 10 amino acids. Germline assignment: CDR1 DFQATT and CDR2 SNEGSKA (reference sequence). The V end was cut by 3 bases, the J end by 6 bases, with 3 bases between. This chain's CDR3 is CSASLNEQFF. CDR3 DNA sequence: TGCAGTGCTAGCCTCAATGAGCAGTTCTTC.